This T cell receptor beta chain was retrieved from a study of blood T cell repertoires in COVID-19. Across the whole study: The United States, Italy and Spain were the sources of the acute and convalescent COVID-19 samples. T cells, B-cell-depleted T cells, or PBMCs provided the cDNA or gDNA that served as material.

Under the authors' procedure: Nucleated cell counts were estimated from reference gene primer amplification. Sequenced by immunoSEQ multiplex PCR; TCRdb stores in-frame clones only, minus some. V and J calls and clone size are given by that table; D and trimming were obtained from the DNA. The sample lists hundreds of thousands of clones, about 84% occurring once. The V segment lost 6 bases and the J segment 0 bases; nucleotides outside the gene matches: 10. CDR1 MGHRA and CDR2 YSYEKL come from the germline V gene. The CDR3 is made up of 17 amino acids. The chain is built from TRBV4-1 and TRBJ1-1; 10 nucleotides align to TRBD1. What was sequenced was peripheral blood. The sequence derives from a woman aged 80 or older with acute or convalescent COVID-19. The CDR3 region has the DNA TGCGCCAGCAGGAAACAACCCGGGACAGGGGTGAACACTGAAGCTTTCTTT. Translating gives CASRKQPGTGVNTEAFF.